This entry lists 21 T cell receptor beta chains sequenced from one sample in a study of cytomegalovirus exposure and HLA in healthy donors. In the PCR, 60 Vbeta and 13 Jbeta primers were used. Measured with immunoSEQ multiplex PCR; TCRdb has only the in-frame clones, and not every one. Among some 99,000 clones listed, roughly three quarters were seen once. The source material was PBMCs. The receptors were sampled from a female donor in good health and CMV-seronegative.

This clone was found a few times. V is TRBV27 and J is TRBJ2-1, with TRBD2 matching 8 bases. J lost 2 bases, V lost 2 bases, and 2 bases had no gene match. The germline gives CDR1 MNHEY, CDR2 SMNVEV (reference sequence). This CDR3 has 15 residues. The CDR3 sequence: CASSLGSGTYNEQFF. The DNA for the CDR3 is TGTGCCAGCAGTTTAGGTAGCGGGACCTACAATGAGCAGTTCTTC.

This clone was observed a few times. This chain links TRBV6-1 with TRBJ2-7; TRBD2 agrees at 7 bases. The CDR3 covers 14 residues. The germline CDR1 and CDR2 sequences are MNHNS and SASEGT. J gave up 4 bases and V 1 base, and 4 bases lay outside the gene matches. CDR3 coding DNA: TGTGCCAGCAGTGAAGGGTGGGAGGGATACGAGCAGTACTTC. Translation gives CASSEGWEGYEQYF.

The chain joins TRBV11-3 to TRBJ2-3; 11 positions agree with TRBD1. In germline, CDR1 is SGHNT, CDR2 YENEEA. The ends lost 5 bases at V and 1 base at J; junction bases unmatched: 8. There are 17 residues in the CDR3. CDR3 DNA sequence: TGTGCCAGCAGCGCCGGGACAGGGGGATTGGGCACAGATACGCAGTATTTT. It translates to CASSAGTGGLGTDTQYF. The full variable domain, in which reference TRBV11-3 and TRBJ2-3 provide the parts outside the CDR3, is EAGVVQSPRYKIIEKKQPVAFWCNPISGHNTLYWYLQNLGQGPELLIRYENEEAVDDSQLPKDRFSAERLKGVDSTLKIQPAELGDSAVYLCASSAGTGGLGTDTQYFGPGTRLTVL.

This chain joins TRBV13 and TRBJ1-4, with 8 bases that match TRBD1. J gave up 5 bases and V 0 bases, and 5 bases lay outside the gene matches. The CDR3 contains 16 residues. Germline loops: CDR1 PRHDT, CDR2 FYEKMQ (reference sequence). The CDR3 sequence is CASSLGQGGRNEKLFF. CDR3 bases: TGTGCCAGCAGCTTAGGACAGGGGGGACGAAATGAAAAACTGTTTTTT.

The chain has TRBV7-2 and TRBJ2-3; 15 nucleotides agree with TRBD2. V shed 8 bases, J shed 6 bases, and the junction held 3 bases outside the gene matches. CDR1 and CDR2 (germline): SGHTA, FQGNSA. CDR3 length: 14 amino acids. CDR3 residues: CASLGTSGRDTQYF. CDR3 sequence (DNA): TGTGCCAGCCTGGGGACTAGCGGGAGGGATACGCAGTATTTT.

The rearrangement uses TRBV19 and TRBJ1-3; D call uncertain. The CDR3 spans 15 residues. V shed 3 bases and J shed 8 bases, with 17 bases lying between them. From germline, CDR1 is LNHDA and CDR2 SQIVND (reference sequence). As DNA, the CDR3 is TGTGCCAGTAGTATCCCCACGCGGTCCGGGGACACCATATATTTT. This sequence encodes CASSIPTRSGDTIYF.

The chain has TRBV5-6 and TRBJ1-5, with D unclear. The V end was cut by 5 bases, the J end by 6 bases, with 12 bases between. Germline V gene lookup returns CDR1 SGHDT and CDR2 YYEEEE. The CDR3 is made up of 13 amino acids. In DNA form, the CDR3 reads TGTGCCAGCAGTACTTCAGCGGGTCAGCCCCAGCATTTT. Translation: CASSTSAGQPQHF.

V is TRBV11-1 and J is TRBJ2-1; D may be TRBD1 (6 bases). The germline gives CDR1 SGHAT, CDR2 FQDESV (reference sequence). The ends were cut back, 5 bases at V and 14 bases at J, with 16 bases in the middle. The CDR3 is 12 residues long. The CDR3 coding sequence is TGTGCCAGCAGCAAAATACAGGGAAGCGAGTTCTTC. Its protein product is CASSKIQGSEFF.

The rearrangement links TRBV5-1 to TRBJ2-5; possibly TRBD1 for D (6 bases). From germline, CDR1 is SGHRS and CDR2 YFSETQ. V lost 2 bases to trimming and J lost 5 bases, with 13 bases between them. The length of the CDR3 is 14 residues. The CDR3 sequence: CASSLPDRSETQYF. The CDR3 DNA reads as TGCGCCAGCAGCTTACCAGACAGGTCCGAGACCCAGTACTTC.

The chain carries TRBV7-3 and TRBJ2-1; 11 bases fit TRBD1. Germline CDR1 and CDR2: SGHTA and FQGTGA. Trimming removed 5 bases from V and 5 bases from J; junction bases left unmatched: 2. The CDR3 totals 14 residues. CDR3 DNA sequence: TGTGCCAGCAGCCCGGACAGGGGGCACAATGAGCAGTTCTTC. Amino acid sequence: CASSPDRGHNEQFF.

This clone was seen only once. The junction shows a germline mismatch at one end, possibly a read error. The genes are TRBV7-9 and TRBJ2-2, with 8 bases aligning to TRBD1. The CDR3 has 15 amino acids. Germline CDR1 is SEHNR and CDR2 is FQNEAQ (reference sequence). Here the CDR3 reads CSSSIQGVYTGELFF. CDR3 DNA: TGTTCCAGCAGCATACAGGGGGTCTACACCGGGGAGCTGTTTTTT.

This rearrangement joins TRBV2 to TRBJ1-1, with D unclear. This CDR3 is 13 amino acids long. CDR1 SNHLY and CDR2 FYNNEI come from the germline V gene. V was pared by 7 bases and J by 2 bases, with 11 bases between. The CDR3 DNA reads TGTGCCAGCATTGAGGGAGCCAACACTGAAGCTTTCTTT. Amino acids: CASIEGANTEAFF. Combining the CDR3 with reference TRBV2 and TRBJ1-1 gives the whole variable domain EPEVTQTPSHQVTQMGQEVILRCVPISNHLYFYWYRQILGQKVEFLVSFYNNEISEKSEIFDDQFSVERPDGSNFTLKIRSTKLEDSAMYFCASIEGANTEAFFGQGTRLTVV.

As to this clone: An end of the junction differs from the germline gene, which may be a read error. The V and J genes are TRBV7-7 and TRBJ2-2; D unresolved. The CDR3 extends over 13 amino acids. Germline V gene sequence: CDR1 SSHAT, CDR2 FNYEAQ (reference sequence). This chain's CDR3 is CASTDERGGELFF. The CDR3 DNA sequence: TGTGCTAGCACCGATGAAAGAGGCGGGGAGCTGTTTTTT.

The CDR3 sequence: CASSVETGEFLETQYF. In nucleotides, the CDR3 is TGTGCCAGCAGCGTAGAGACAGGGGAGTTTCTGGAGACCCAGTACTTC. The chain joins TRBV9 to TRBJ2-5; 8 nucleotides align to TRBD1. Germline CDR1 and CDR2: SGDLS and YYNGEE. The CDR3 covers 16 residues. V trimming: 0 bases; J trimming: 5 bases; junction bases outside the gene matches: 9.

The V gene is TRBV20-1, the J gene TRBJ2-4; TRBD2 is a possible D gene (5 bases). Germline V gives CDR1 DFQATT, CDR2 SNEGSKA (reference sequence). The CDR3 totals 10 residues. Trimming took off 5 bases at V and 6 bases at J, with 5 bases between the two ends. The chain's CDR3 is CSARGNIQYF. CDR3 DNA: TGCAGTGCTCGGGGAAACATTCAGTACTTC.

CDR3 in amino acids: CASSSEPDTQYF. CDR3 DNA sequence: TGTGCCAGCAGTTCGGAGCCAGATACGCAGTATTTT. The chain uses TRBV6-5 and TRBJ2-3; D unresolved. Germline values: CDR1 MNHEY, CDR2 SVGAGI. Trimming pared 4 bases from V and 4 bases from J, leaving 6 bases between. This CDR3 contains 12 residues.

This clone was counted a single time. This chain links TRBV9 with TRBJ2-3, with 7 bases fitting TRBD1. With V trimmed by 4 bases and J by 4 bases, 12 bases remained unmatched. This CDR3 is 16 amino acids long. Germline-derived CDR1 and CDR2 are SGDLS and YYNGEE. CDR3 sequence reads: CASSRQTGPLADTQYF. The CDR3, as DNA: TGTGCCAGCAGCAGACAGACAGGGCCCTTGGCAGATACGCAGTATTTT.

The chain has TRBV6-4 and TRBJ2-2; D gene unclear. Germline V gene lookup returns CDR1 MRHNA and CDR2 SNTAGT. The CDR3 extends over 14 amino acids. The V end lost 2 bases, the J end lost 0 bases, and 4 bases lay between the germline ends. The CDR3 DNA is TGTGCCAGCAGTGACAGAGCGAACACCGGGGAGCTGTTTTTT. It is translated as CASSDRANTGELFF.

This clone came up a few times. CDR3 protein: CASSLERGRVKNIQYF. In DNA form, the CDR3 reads TGTGCCAGCAGCTTAGAGCGGGGGCGTGTCAAAAACATTCAGTACTTC. This sequence joins TRBV7-2 and TRBJ2-4; TRBD2 matches 8 bases. Per the germline V gene, CDR1 is SGHTA and CDR2 is FQGNSA. The CDR3 is 16 residues long. With V trimmed by 1 base and J by 3 bases, 5 bases remained unmatched.

The chain is built from TRBV2 and TRBJ2-6; D gene unclear. The CDR3 covers 16 residues. Germline CDR1 reads SNHLY; CDR2 reads FYNNEI. Trimming stripped 6 bases from V and 0 bases from J, with 12 bases between. CDR3 protein: CASRPTVYSGANVLTF. The CDR3 region has the DNA TGTGCCAGCAGGCCCACAGTGTACTCTGGGGCCAACGTCCTGACTTTC.

This clone was picked up a small number of times. The chain employs TRBV29-1 and TRBJ1-1; maybe TRBD1 (6 bases). Deletions cut 7 bases from V and 7 bases from J, with 13 bases between. The CDR3 is made up of 11 amino acids. The germline V gene encodes CDR1 SQVTM and CDR2 ANQGSEA. The CDR3 sequence is CSGRTAYEAFF. The CDR3 DNA sequence: TGCAGCGGGCGGACAGCTTATGAAGCTTTCTTT.